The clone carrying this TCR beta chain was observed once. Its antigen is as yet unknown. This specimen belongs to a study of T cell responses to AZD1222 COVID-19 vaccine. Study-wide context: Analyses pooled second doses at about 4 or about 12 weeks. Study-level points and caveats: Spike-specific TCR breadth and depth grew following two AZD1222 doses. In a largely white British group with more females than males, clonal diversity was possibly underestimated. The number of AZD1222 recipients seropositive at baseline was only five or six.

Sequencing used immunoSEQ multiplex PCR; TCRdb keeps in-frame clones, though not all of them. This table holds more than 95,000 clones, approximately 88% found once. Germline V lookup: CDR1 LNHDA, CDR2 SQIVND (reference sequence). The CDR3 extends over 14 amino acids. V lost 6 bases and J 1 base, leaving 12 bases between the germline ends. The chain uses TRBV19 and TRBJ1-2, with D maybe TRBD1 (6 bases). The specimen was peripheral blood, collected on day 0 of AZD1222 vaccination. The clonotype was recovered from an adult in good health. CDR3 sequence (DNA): TGTGCCAGTAGCATACAGGGAGGTAACTATGGCTACACCTTC. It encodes CASSIQGGNYGYTF.